The clone carrying this T cell receptor beta chain was observed once. Its specificity is not known. The sample is drawn from a study of T cell responses to AZD1222 COVID-19 vaccine. General study results and limits: Rises in breadth and depth of Spike-specific TCRs came after two AZD1222 doses.

Germline CDR1 reads SEHNR; CDR2 reads FQNEAQ (reference sequence). The CDR3 consists of 17 residues. Trimming took off 2 bases at V and 0 bases at J, with 14 bases between the two ends. TCRdb's table, derived via immunoSEQ multiplex PCR, lists solely in-frame clones and lacks some. This table has about 110,000 clones, about 87% appearing once. This sample comprised peripheral blood, obtained on day 0 of AZD1222 vaccination. The origin of this receptor is an adult in good health. The chain recombines TRBV7-9 with TRBJ1-3; D might be TRBD1 (6 bases). Written as DNA, the CDR3 is TGTGCCAGCAGCTTAACCGGGACCAGGGGCTCTGGAAACACCATATATTTT. Protein product: CASSLTGTRGSGNTIYF. Using reference TRBV7-9 and TRBJ1-3 for the parts outside the CDR3, the full variable domain is DTGVSQNPRHKITKRGQNVTFRCDPISEHNRLYWYRQTLGQGPEFLTYFQNEAQLEKSRLLSDRFSAERPKGSFSTLEIQRTEQGDSAMYLCASSLTGTRGSGNTIYFGEGSWLTVV.